This T cell receptor beta chain was recorded in a study of metastatic and nonmetastatic thyroid tumors. Overall study: Repertoire comparison spanned blood and tumor or nodule tissue of malignant and benign thyroid patients.

This clone was counted ten times or more. Prior to thyroid surgery, none of the patients had received any treatment. TCRdb called clones again from the PCR reads with MiXCR. The profile covers 40,000 to 50,000 clones, with roughly an eighth appearing a single time and approximately 8.8% taken by the ten largest. The CDR3 extends over 11 amino acids. The V end was cut by 3 bases, the J end by 7 bases, with 3 bases between. This receptor was identified in a male donor with papillary thyroid cancer or a benign thyroid nodule (not recorded which). Some clones in this sample may be carry-over from other donors' samples. The chain links TRBV12-3 or TRBV12-4 to TRBJ1-4, with D uncertain. Source material: blood. The CDR3 DNA follows: TGTGCCAGCAGTTTCGGTGAAAAACTGTTTTTT. Residues: CASSFGEKLFF.